This paragraph reports one TCR beta chain. Profiling relied on immunoSEQ multiplex PCR, and the TCRdb table lists in-frame clones only, not all of them. The data hold about 59,000 clones, with roughly 79% observed a single time. This entry is derived from a study of radiation and T cells in renal cell carcinoma. The time point here: baseline pretreatment blood. Treatment noted: 15 Gy SBRT to primary tumor, nephrectomy 4 weeks later. The patient's renal cell carcinoma had clear cell pathology. The germline V gene has CDR1 SGHVS and CDR2 FNYEAQ. Trimming took 6 bases from V and 2 from J, leaving 17 bases between them. CDR3 length: 15 residues.

The rearrangement joins TRBV7-6 to TRBJ2-7; TRBD2 might be the D (5 bases). Sample: blood, taken from a patient whose treatment included radiotherapy and nephrectomy. This sequence originates from a man between 60 and 75 years old with renal cell carcinoma. The CDR3 protein is CASSPLAPGTYEQYF. The CDR3 nucleotides are TGTGCCAGCAGTCCCCTAGCTCCGGGGACCTACGAGCAGTACTTC.